This TCR beta chain was profiled in a study of T cell responses to AZD1222 COVID-19 vaccine. Researchers grouped second doses given at about 4 or about 12 weeks into one pool. Of note for this clone: The target antigen is unknown.

Study-level points and caveats: Spike-spanning, vaccine-associated CD4 TCRs were dominant at 160-218 and 743-854. Close to half of all spike-specific TCRs reportedly target regions of the variants that are unmutated.

Germline V CDR1 and CDR2: LGHNA, YNFKEQ. With 0 bases clipped from V and 7 bases from J, the junction kept 19 bases outside the gene matches. The CDR3 is made up of 19 amino acids. Repertoires were generated with immunoSEQ multiplex PCR, while TCRdb's copy carries only in-frame clones and drops some. The table lists roughly 100,000 clones, around 90% of them singletons. Material: peripheral blood, obtained 28 days after the second AZD1222 dose. This clonotype originated in an adult who received the AZD1222 COVID-19 vaccine. V and J are TRBV4-2 and TRBJ2-7; 9 bases are a match to TRBD2. As DNA, the CDR3 is TGTGCCAGCAGCCAAGATTTCGGGGGGCCGGGACTAGCCATCTGGGAGCAGTACTTC. As protein: CASSQDFGGPGLAIWEQYF.